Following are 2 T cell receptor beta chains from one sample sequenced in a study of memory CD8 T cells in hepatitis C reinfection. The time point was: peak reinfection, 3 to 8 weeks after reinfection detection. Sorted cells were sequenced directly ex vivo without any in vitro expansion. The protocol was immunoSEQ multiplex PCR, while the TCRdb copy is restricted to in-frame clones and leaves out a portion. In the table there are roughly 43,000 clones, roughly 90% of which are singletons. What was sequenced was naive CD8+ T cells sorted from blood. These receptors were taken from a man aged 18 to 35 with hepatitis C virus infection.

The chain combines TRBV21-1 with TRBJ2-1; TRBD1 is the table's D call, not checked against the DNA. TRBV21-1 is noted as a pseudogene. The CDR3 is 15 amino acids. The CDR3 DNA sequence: TGTGCCAGCAGCAAAGGACGGGACAGCATAAATGAGCAGTTCTTC. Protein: CASSKGRDSINEQFF.

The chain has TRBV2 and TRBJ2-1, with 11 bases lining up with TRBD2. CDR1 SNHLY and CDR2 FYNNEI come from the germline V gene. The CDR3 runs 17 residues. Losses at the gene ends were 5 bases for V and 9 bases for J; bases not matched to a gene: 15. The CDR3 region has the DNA TGTGCCAGCAGTTACCCGCCAGGTAGCGGGGGGGCAATTGAGCAGTTCTTC. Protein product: CASSYPPGSGGAIEQFF.